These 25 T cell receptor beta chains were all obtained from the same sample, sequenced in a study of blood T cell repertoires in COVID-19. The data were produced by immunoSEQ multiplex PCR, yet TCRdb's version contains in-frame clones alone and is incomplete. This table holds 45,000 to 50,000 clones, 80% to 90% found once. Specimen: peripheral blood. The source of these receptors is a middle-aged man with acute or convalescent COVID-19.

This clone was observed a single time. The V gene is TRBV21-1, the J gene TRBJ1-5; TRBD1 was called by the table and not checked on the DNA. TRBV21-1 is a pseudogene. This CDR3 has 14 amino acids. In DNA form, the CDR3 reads TGTGCCAGCACAGGGGCCAGAATCAATCAGCCCCAGCATTTT. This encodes CASTGARINQPQHF.

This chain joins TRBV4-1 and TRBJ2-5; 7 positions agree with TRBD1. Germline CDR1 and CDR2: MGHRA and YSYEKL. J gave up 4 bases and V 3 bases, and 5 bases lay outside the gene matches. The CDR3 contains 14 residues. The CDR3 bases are TGCGCCAGCAGCCATGGGGACAGAAGAGAGACCCAGTACTTC. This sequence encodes CASSHGDRRETQYF.

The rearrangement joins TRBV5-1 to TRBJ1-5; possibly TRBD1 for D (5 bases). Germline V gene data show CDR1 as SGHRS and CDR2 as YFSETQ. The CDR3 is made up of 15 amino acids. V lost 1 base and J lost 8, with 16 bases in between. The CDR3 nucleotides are TGCGCCAGCAGCTTGACGGGGGGGACCAGGGAGCCCCAGCATTTT. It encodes CASSLTGGTREPQHF. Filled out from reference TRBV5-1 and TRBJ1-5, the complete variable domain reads KAGVTQTPRYLIKTRGQQVTLSCSPISGHRSVSWYQQTPGQGLQFLFEYFSETQRNKGNFPGRFSGRQFSNSRSEMNVSTLELGDSALYLCASSLTGGTREPQHFGDGTRLSIL.

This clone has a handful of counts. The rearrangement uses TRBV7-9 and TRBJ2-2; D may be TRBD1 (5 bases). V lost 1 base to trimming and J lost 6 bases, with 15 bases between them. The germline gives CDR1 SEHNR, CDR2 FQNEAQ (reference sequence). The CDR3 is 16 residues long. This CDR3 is CASSLDGRVTPGELFF. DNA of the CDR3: TGTGCCAGCAGCTTAGACGGCAGGGTAACGCCCGGGGAGCTGTTTTTT.

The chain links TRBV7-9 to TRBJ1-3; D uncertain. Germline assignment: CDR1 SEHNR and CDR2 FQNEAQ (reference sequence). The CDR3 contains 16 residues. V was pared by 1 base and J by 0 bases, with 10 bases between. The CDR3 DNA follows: TGTGCCAGCAGCTTAGACCCTTCGCGCTCTGGAAACACCATATATTTT. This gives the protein CASSLDPSRSGNTIYF.

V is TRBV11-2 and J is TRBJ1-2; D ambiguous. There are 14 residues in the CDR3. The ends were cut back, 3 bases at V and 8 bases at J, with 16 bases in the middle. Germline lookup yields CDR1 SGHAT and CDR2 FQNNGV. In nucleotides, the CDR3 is TGTGCCAGCAGCTTGTTATTACCGAGCTTAGGCTACACCTTC. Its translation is CASSLLLPSLGYTF.

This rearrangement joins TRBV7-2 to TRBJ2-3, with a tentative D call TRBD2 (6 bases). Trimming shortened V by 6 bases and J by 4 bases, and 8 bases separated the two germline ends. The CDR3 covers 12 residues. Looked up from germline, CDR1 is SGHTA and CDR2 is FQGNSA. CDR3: CASREGPDTQYF. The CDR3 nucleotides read TGTGCCAGCAGGGAGGGCCCAGATACGCAGTATTTT.

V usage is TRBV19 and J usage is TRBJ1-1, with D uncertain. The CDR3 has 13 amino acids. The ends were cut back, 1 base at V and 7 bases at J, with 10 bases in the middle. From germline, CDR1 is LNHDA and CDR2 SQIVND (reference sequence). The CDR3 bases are TGTGCCAGTAGTATAGCGAGAGGGTTTGAAGCTTTCTTT. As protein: CASSIARGFEAFF.

CDR3 coding DNA: TGCAGCGTGAGGGACACCAACTCCTATAATTCACCCCTCCACTTT. As protein: CSVRDTNSYNSPLHF. The chain uses TRBV29-1 and TRBJ1-6; possibly TRBD1 for D (6 bases). Germline V CDR1 and CDR2: SQVTM, ANQGSEA. Trimming pared 6 bases from V and 0 bases from J, leaving 12 bases between. The CDR3 spans 15 residues.

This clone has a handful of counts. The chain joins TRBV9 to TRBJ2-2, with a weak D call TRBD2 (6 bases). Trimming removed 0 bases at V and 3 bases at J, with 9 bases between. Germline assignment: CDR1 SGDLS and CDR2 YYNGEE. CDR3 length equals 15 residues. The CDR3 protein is CASSVGPGDTGELFF. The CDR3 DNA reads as TGTGCCAGCAGCGTAGGACCGGGGGACACCGGGGAGCTGTTTTTT.

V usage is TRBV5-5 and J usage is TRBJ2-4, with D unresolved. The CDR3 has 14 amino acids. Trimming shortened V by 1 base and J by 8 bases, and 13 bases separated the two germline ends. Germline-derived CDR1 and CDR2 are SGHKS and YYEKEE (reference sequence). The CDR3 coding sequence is TGTGCCAGCAGCTTGCTCTCCGTTTTCGACATTCAGTACTTC. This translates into CASSLLSVFDIQYF.

In nucleotides, the CDR3 is TGTGCCAGCAGCCCCGAACACGGCGGGAGCACAGATACGCAGTATTTT. This sequence encodes CASSPEHGGSTDTQYF. The chain recombines TRBV6-2 or TRBV6-3 with TRBJ2-3, with D possibly TRBD2 on 5 matching bases. The CDR3 has 16 amino acids. Germline V gene sequence: CDR1 MNHEY, CDR2 SVGEGT. The ends were cut back, 6 bases at V and 0 bases at J, with 16 bases in the middle.

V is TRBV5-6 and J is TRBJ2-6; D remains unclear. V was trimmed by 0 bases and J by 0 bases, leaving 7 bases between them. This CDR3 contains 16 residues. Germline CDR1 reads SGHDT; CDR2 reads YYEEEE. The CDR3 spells CASSLVSGSGANVLTF. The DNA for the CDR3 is TGTGCCAGCAGCTTGGTTTCCGGCTCTGGGGCCAACGTCCTGACTTTC.

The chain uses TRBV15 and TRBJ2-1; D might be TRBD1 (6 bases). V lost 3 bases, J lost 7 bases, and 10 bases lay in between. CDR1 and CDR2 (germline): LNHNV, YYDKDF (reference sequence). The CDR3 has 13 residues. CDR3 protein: CATSRGQGNEQFF. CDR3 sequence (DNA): TGTGCCACCAGCAGGGGACAAGGGAATGAGCAGTTCTTC.

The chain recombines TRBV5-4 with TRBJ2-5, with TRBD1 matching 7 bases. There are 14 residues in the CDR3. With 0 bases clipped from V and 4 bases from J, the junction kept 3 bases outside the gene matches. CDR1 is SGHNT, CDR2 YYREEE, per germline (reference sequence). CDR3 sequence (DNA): TGTGCCAGCAGCTTGGGACAGGGCGGAGAGACCCAGTACTTC. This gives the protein CASSLGQGGETQYF.

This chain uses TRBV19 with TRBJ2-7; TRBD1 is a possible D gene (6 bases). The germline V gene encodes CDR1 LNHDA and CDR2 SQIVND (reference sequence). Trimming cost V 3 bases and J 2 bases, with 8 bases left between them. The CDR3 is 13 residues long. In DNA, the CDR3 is TGTGCCAGTAGTATTCAGGGGACCTACGAGCAGTACTTC. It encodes CASSIQGTYEQYF.

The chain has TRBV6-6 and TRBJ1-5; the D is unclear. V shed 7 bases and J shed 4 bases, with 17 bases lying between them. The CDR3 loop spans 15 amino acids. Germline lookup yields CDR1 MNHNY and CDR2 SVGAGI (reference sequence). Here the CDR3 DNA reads TGTGCCAGCACCCGACTAAACGAACGTAATCAGCCCCAGCATTTT. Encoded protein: CASTRLNERNQPQHF.

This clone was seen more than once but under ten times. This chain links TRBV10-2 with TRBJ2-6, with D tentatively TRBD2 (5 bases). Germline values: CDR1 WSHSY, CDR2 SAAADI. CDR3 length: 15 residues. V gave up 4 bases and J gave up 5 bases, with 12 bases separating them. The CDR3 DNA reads TGCGCCAGCAGTGTATCCGGCGGGTGGGCCAACGTCCTGACTTTC. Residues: CASSVSGGWANVLTF.

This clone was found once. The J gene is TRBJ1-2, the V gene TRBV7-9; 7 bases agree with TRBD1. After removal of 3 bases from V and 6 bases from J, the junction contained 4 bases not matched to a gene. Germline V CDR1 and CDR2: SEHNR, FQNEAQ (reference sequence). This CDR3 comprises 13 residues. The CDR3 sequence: CASSFPQGNGYTF. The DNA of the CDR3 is TGTGCCAGCAGCTTCCCACAGGGGAATGGCTACACCTTC.

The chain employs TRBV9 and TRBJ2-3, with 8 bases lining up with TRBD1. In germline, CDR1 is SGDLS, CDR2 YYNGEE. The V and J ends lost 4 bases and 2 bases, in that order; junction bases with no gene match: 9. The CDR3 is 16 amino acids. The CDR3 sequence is CASSPRTGYFTDTQYF. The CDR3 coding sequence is TGTGCCAGCAGCCCGAGGACAGGGTATTTCACAGATACGCAGTATTTT.

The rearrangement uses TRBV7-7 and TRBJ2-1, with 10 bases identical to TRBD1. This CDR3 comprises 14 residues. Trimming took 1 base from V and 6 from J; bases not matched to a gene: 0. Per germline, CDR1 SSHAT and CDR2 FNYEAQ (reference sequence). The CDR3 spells CASSLGTGGNEQFF. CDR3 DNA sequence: TGTGCCAGCAGCTTAGGGACAGGGGGCAATGAGCAGTTCTTC.

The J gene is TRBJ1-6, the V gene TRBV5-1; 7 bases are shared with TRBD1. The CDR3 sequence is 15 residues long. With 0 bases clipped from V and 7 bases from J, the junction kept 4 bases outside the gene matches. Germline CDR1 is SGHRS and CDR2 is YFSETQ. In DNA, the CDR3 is TGCGCCAGCAGCTTGGATCAAGGGGGCAATTCACCCCTCCACTTT. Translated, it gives CASSLDQGGNSPLHF.

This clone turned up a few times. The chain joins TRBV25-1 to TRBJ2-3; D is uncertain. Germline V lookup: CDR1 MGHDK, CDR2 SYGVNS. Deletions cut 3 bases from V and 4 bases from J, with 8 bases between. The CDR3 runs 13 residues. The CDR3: CASSDVVADTQYF. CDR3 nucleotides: TGTGCCAGCAGTGACGTAGTTGCAGATACGCAGTATTTT.

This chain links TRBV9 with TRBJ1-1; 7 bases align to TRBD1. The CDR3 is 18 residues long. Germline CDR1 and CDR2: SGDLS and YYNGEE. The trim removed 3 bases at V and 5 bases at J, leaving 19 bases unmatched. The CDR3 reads CASSEGPTVGGFRTEAFF. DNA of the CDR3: TGTGCCAGCAGCGAAGGCCCGACCGTAGGGGGCTTTAGGACTGAAGCTTTCTTT.

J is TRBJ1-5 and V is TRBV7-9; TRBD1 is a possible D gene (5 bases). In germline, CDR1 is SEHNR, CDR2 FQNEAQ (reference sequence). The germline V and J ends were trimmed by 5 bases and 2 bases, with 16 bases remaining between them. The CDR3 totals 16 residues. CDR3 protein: CASSPSGSLRNQPQHF. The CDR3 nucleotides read TGTGCCAGCAGCCCCTCAGGGTCCCTACGCAATCAGCCCCAGCATTTT.